This T cell receptor beta chain was observed in a study of low-dose radiotherapy and immunotherapy resistance in tumors. Study-level background: Each patient took aspirin at a dose of 300 mg by mouth once daily over the course of four cycles, with dosing beginning on cycle 1 day 1.

V shed 5 bases and J shed 7 bases, with 18 bases lying between them. The CDR3 consists of 14 residues. Gene-specific TRAV and TRBV primers were used for first-strand cDNA, covering alpha and beta chains. Amplification, which lasted 20 PCR cycles, used a constant-region primer and V-primer adapter to amplify TCRs. In vitro transcription served to amplify the mRNA that had been isolated. TCRdb processed the reads anew with MiXCR; each CDR3 protein has one entry. The data show tens of thousands of distinct CDR3 sequences, under 30% seen once. Time point given: after trial treatment. Treatment defined: LDRT plus nivolumab, ipilimumab, low-dose cyclophosphamide and aspirin (RACIN trial). Every donor was treated with nivolumab, ipilimumab, aspirin, low-dose cyclophosphamide and also low-dose radiotherapy. Advanced solid tumors without tumor-infiltrating lymphocytes were required for inclusion. This clonotype was counted many times.

The receptor was derived from a male donor with prostate cancer. This material consisted of PBMCs, taken after low-dose radiotherapy plus immunotherapy. This rearrangement joins TRBV12-3 or TRBV12-4 to TRBJ2-7; maybe TRBD1 (5 bases). In DNA, the CDR3 is TGTGCCAGCAGTATCCGCCCCAGGGTTGAGGAGCAGTACTTC. Its protein is CASSIRPRVEEQYF.